This TCR beta chain was captured by sequencing in a study of blood T cell repertoires in COVID-19. About the research overall: The United States, Italy and Spain provided the acute and convalescent COVID-19 samples. T cells, B-cell-depleted T cells, or PBMCs provided the cDNA or gDNA that served as material.

As handled by the study authors: From reference gene primer amplification, estimates of nucleated cell counts were derived. TCRdb's table, derived via immunoSEQ multiplex PCR, lists solely in-frame clones and lacks some. V and J calls and clone size are those listed in that table; D and trimming were worked out from the DNA. This table holds some 190,000 clones, roughly 85% found once. The sample taken for sequencing was peripheral blood. The TCR sequence derives from a woman over 75 with active or convalescent COVID-19.

The CDR3 coding sequence is TGCGCCAGCAGGCCTGCGGGAAGCAGGGAGCTAAATCCCAATGAGCAGTTCTTC. Amino acids: CASRPAGSRELNPNEQFF. V gene TRBV5-1 combines with J gene TRBJ2-1; tentatively, D is TRBD2 (6 bases). Germline V gene data show CDR1 as SGHRS and CDR2 as YFSETQ. The length of the CDR3 is 18 residues. V shed 5 bases and J shed 6 bases, with 27 bases lying between them.